These T cell receptor beta chains were read from a single sample in a study of T cells after yellow fever vaccination. TCRdb used MiXCR to reprocess the 5' RACE reads, holding one entry per CDR3 protein. Here the sample spans hundreds of thousands of distinct CDR3 sequences, more than 3% being singletons. This specimen was PBMCs, taken on the day of the yellow fever booster vaccination. These receptors originate from a man aged 18 to 30 who received the YFV17D yellow fever vaccine. The CDR3 runs from the conserved cysteine through the conserved F or W. The order of the fields is D gene, V gene, J gene, CDR3 length, clone size, CDR3 protein, CDR3 DNA. D genes are given only for firm matches. Size tells how often a clone was seen (once, few, many) or the class of an expanded clone, and some rows leave it out.

TRBD2	TRBV2	TRBJ2-5	15	-	CASRDERGDQETQYF	TGTGCCAGCAGAGACGAGCGGGGGGATCAAGAGACCCAGTACTTC
-	TRBV19	TRBJ2-2	15	few	CASSWGTPNTGELFF	TGTGCCAGTAGTTGGGGGACGCCGAACACCGGGGAGCTGTTTTTT
-	TRBV11-3	TRBJ2-1	17	-	CASSLARPTGPYNEQFF	TGTGCCAGCAGCTTAGCCCGCCCAACAGGGCCCTACAATGAGCAGTTCTTC
-	TRBV5-1	TRBJ2-3	15	many	CASSFRGQSTDTQYF	TGCGCCAGCAGCTTCCGGGGACAAAGCACAGATACGCAGTATTTT
-	TRBV13	TRBJ2-3	15	few	CASSGRYYALDTQYF	TGTGCCAGCAGCGGGAGGTACTACGCACTAGATACGCAGTATTTT
-	TRBV9	TRBJ1-6	15	-	CASSATGNYNSPLHF	TGTGCCAGCAGCGCAACAGGGAACTATAATTCACCCCTCCACTTT
-	TRBV5-1	TRBJ2-2	13	few	CASSLARAKELFF	TGCGCCAGCAGCTTGGCCAGGGCTAAAGAGCTGTTTTTT
-	TRBV9	TRBJ2-5	18	few	CASSVARVGTLIGETQYF	TGTGCCAGCAGCGTAGCTAGGGTCGGGACTCTGATAGGAGAGACCCAGTACTTC
-	TRBV27	TRBJ2-1	13	few	CASSLSGINEQFF	TGTGCCAGCAGTTTATCGGGTATCAATGAGCAGTTCTTC
-	TRBV6-5	TRBJ1-1	19	few	CASSYSTFIIQGANTEAFF	TGTGCCAGCAGTTACTCGACGTTTATAATCCAAGGGGCGAACACTGAAGCTTTCTTT
-	TRBV7-3	TRBJ2-6	15	many	CASSFLGFGANVLTF	TGTGCCAGCAGCTTTCTCGGTTTTGGGGCCAACGTCCTGACTTTC
-	TRBV10-3	TRBJ2-6	17	-	CAIRDFGGLAGANVLTF	TGTGCCATCAGAGATTTTGGGGGCCTCGCCGGGGCCAACGTCCTGACTTTC
-	TRBV5-1	TRBJ2-1	16	many	CASRGLRGSSYNEQFF	TGCGCCAGCAGAGGCTTGAGGGGGAGCTCCTACAATGAGCAGTTCTTC
TRBD1	TRBV11-2	TRBJ2-7	17	-	CASSFPGQGVSSYEQYF	TGTGCCAGCAGCTTCCCGGGACAGGGGGTCAGCTCCTACGAGCAGTACTTC
TRBD2	TRBV27	TRBJ2-1	17	few	CASSFSPGTSGGGEQFF	TGTGCCAGCAGTTTTTCCCCCGGGACTAGCGGGGGAGGTGAGCAGTTCTTC
TRBD1	TRBV15	TRBJ1-5	15	-	CATSRVETGLQPQHF	TGTGCCACCAGCAGAGTGGAGACAGGGCTTCAGCCCCAGCATTTT
-	TRBV7-2	TRBJ1-1	16	few	CASSLPPGWQNTEAFF	TGTGCCAGCAGCTTACCCCCGGGGTGGCAGAACACTGAAGCTTTCTTT
-	TRBV7-2	TRBJ2-3	15	many	CASSSRLGLGDTQYF	TGTGCCAGCAGCTCCAGACTAGGGCTGGGCGATACGCAGTATTTT
-	TRBV30	TRBJ2-1	12	many	CAWSVSANEQFF	TGTGCCTGGAGTGTATCCGCGAATGAGCAGTTCTTC
-	TRBV5-1	TRBJ2-7	15	-	CASSFDGTNSYEQYF	TGCGCCAGCAGCTTTGACGGAACAAACTCCTACGAGCAGTACTTC
-	TRBV7-2	TRBJ2-5	15	-	CASSPGGLGGETQYF	TGTGCCAGCAGCCCAGGCGGTCTAGGGGGAGAGACCCAGTACTTC
-	TRBV11-3	TRBJ2-2	14	-	CASSLFGTTGELFF	TGTGCCAGCAGCTTGTTCGGTACGACCGGGGAGCTGTTTTTT